The 2 T cell receptor beta chains reported below all come from one sample, sequenced in a study of cytomegalovirus exposure and HLA in healthy donors. Measured with immunoSEQ multiplex PCR; TCRdb has only the in-frame clones, and not every one. The table has fewer than 300,000 clones, roughly 90% seen once. Sample: PBMCs. The receptors here all came from a young woman in good health and CMV-seronegative.

The DNA of the CDR3 is TGTGCCAGTTCGGTAGTTTTGAAGGAAAAACTGTTTTTT. It specifies CASSVVLKEKLFF. The chain uses TRBV19 and TRBJ1-4; D remains unclear. Germline V gene sequence: CDR1 LNHDA, CDR2 SQIVND (reference sequence). The CDR3 runs to 13 residues. Trimming removed 8 bases at V and 8 bases at J, with 15 bases between.

V usage is TRBV28 and J usage is TRBJ1-2, with 7 positions matching TRBD1. V gave up 2 bases and J gave up 3 bases; unmatched junction bases: 6. In germline, CDR1 is MDHEN, CDR2 SYDVKM. The CDR3 has 15 residues. CDR3 residues: CASSLGRGRDYGYTF. The CDR3 DNA reads as TGTGCCAGCAGTTTAGGAAGGGGGCGCGACTATGGCTACACCTTC.